The clone carrying this TCR beta chain was counted a few times. The CDR3 is 18 amino acids. With 3 bases clipped from V and 1 base from J, the junction kept 14 bases outside the gene matches. The V gene's germline CDR1 is DFQATT and CDR2 SNEGSKA (reference sequence). These data are taken from a study of T-cell reconstitution after alpha-beta-depleted transplantation in children. This sample's TCRbeta library carried unique molecular identifier barcodes. TCRdb reprocessed the PCR reads via MiXCR and lists one record per CDR3 protein. The data show 500,000 or so distinct CDR3 sequences, 32% seen once. V is TRBV20-1 and J is TRBJ2-3; 9 bases map to TRBD1. This receptor was taken from a human donor who donated a stem cell graft to a child with aplastic anemia. The sequencing used PBMCs from the stem cell graft donor, collected from the stem cell graft. The CDR3 is CSASEGQGRQTGTDTQYF. The CDR3 DNA is TGCAGTGCTAGTGAGGGACAGGGCCGCCAAACGGGCACAGATACGCAGTATTTT.